This T cell receptor beta chain was retrieved from a study of Graves' ophthalmopathy and Graves' hyperthyroidism. Across the study: Sampling took place at initial diagnosis, with peripheral blood obtained before any treatment.

It was from 10 ml of fresh peripheral blood that the PBMCs came. V shed 3 bases and J shed 9 bases, with 11 bases lying between them. The CDR3 is made up of 12 amino acids. Per the germline V gene, CDR1 is SGHNT and CDR2 is YYREEE (reference sequence). Study findings and constraints: Separation of ophthalmopathy from stable hyperthyroidism was achieved by a 13-signature model, at roughly 88% sensitivity and under 82% specificity. Also, most clonotypes expanded in the thyroid above 0.001 frequency appeared in blood.

Using RNA transcripts, the TCR beta CDR3 regions were amplified. Amplification began with first-round RT-PCR using HTBI primers, then second-round multiplex PCR was performed. TCRdb ran MiXCR on the multiplex PCR reads and lists one entry per CDR3 protein. The sample includes approximately 700,000 distinct CDR3 sequences, about 38% seen only once; the top ten take more than 2.5%. Comments on this clonotype: The antigen is not known.

The sample comprised peripheral blood. V and J are TRBV5-4 and TRBJ2-3; no clear D. The TCR originated in an adult man with Graves' ophthalmopathy. As DNA, the CDR3 is TGTGCCAGCAGCTCGCAGGTGGGGACGCAGTATTTT. Encoded protein: CASSSQVGTQYF.